These 32 T cell receptor beta chains were sequenced from one sample in a study of tumor and adjacent non-tumor tissue in lung cancer. The template was RNA from unsorted bulk tissue. A modified ARM-PCR protocol with three rounds of nested PCR amplified TCRbeta. TCRdb recomputed calls from the multiplex PCR reads with MiXCR, one row per CDR3 protein. The sample carries about 82,000 distinct CDR3 sequences, around 74% recorded once. Sequencing input: lung tumor tissue. Every receptor here comes from a woman in her 50s with non-small cell lung cancer.

As regards this clonotype: At one end the junction does not follow the germline gene, possibly because of a read error. The chain couples TRBV4-1 to TRBJ2-7; no definite D call. From germline, CDR1 is MGHRA and CDR2 YSYEKL. CDR3 length: 16 residues. CDR3 region: CPSSQGEVNNHYEQYF. The CDR3 DNA follows: TGCCCCAGCAGCCAAGGAGAGGTAAACAATCACTACGAGCAGTACTTC.

Of note for this clonotype: At one end, the junction sequence differs from germline, possibly due to a read error. CDR3 sequence: CVSSGAGTGLSNYEQYF. The CDR3 DNA follows: TGTGTCAGCAGTGGAGCCGGGACAGGGCTCTCGAACTACGAGCAGTACTTC. The chain joins TRBV6-1 to TRBJ2-7; TRBD1 matches 9 bases. This CDR3 is 17 amino acids long. Germline V CDR1 and CDR2: MNHNS, SASEGT.

About this clonotype: One end of the junction varies from germline; a read error may be responsible. The chain couples TRBV5-4 to TRBJ2-1; 10 bases line up with TRBD2. The CDR3 spans 16 residues. Looked up from germline, CDR1 is SGHNT and CDR2 is YYREEE (reference sequence). The CDR3 sequence: CANSPGTSEKQNEKFF. The CDR3 DNA sequence: TGTGCCAACAGCCCCGGGACTAGCGAGAAACAAAATGAGAAGTTCTTC. The full variable domain, completed using reference TRBV5-4 and TRBJ2-1, is ETGVTQSPTHLIKTRGQQVTLRCSSQSGHNTVSWYQQALGQGPQFIFQYYREEENGRGNFPPRFSGLQFPNYSSELNVNALELDDSALYLCANSPGTSEKQNEKFFGPGTRLTVL.

For this clonotype: The CDR3 ends on some other residue instead of the conserved phenylalanine or tryptophan, so this is likely a read error. V usage is TRBV5-6 and J usage is TRBJ2-5, with D possibly TRBD2 on 6 matching bases. Germline CDR1 reads SGHDT; CDR2 reads YYEEEE. The V and J ends lost 0 bases and 4 bases respectively, with 19 bases between them. The CDR3 is 17 amino acids. The CDR3 sequence is CASSLGPPGLGTETQYL. CDR3 nucleotides: TGTGCCAGCAGCTTGGGCCCCCCGGGACTGGGAACAGAGACCCAGTACCTA.

CDR3 residues: CASTGTCGSRGYKQYF. The CDR3 DNA sequence: TGTGCCAGCACCGGGACTTGTGGGAGTAGGGGTTACAAGCAGTACTTC. V is TRBV6-5 and J is TRBJ2-7; D might be TRBD2 (6 bases). This CDR3 comprises 16 residues. The V and J ends lost 7 bases and 8 bases respectively, with 27 bases between them. The germline V gene has CDR1 MNHEY and CDR2 SVGAGI.

This clonotype occurred many times. One end of the junction varies from germline; a read error may be responsible. The chain has TRBV14 and TRBJ1-4; D not certain. This CDR3 region has 13 residues. Germline V gene sequence: CDR1 SGHDN, CDR2 FVKESK. Written as DNA, the CDR3 is TGTGCCAGCAGCCAAGACCGCGCAGAGAGAAAACTGTTT. Translated, it gives CASSQDRAERKLF.

For this clonotype: Lacking the conserved final phenylalanine or tryptophan, this CDR3 likely reflects a read error. The DNA is omitted, as the CDR3 cannot be located on it reliably, and the CDR3 follows TCRdb's listing. The rearrangement uses TRBV4-2 and TRBJ2-5; TRBD2, the table's D call, lacks a check against the DNA. Inclusive of both ends, the CDR3 amounts to 15 amino acids. Germline V lookup: CDR1 LGHNA, CDR2 YNFKEQ. Here the CDR3 reads CASGQERGSHETQYY.

This clonotype occurred a few times. A much larger clone sits a single nucleotide away, making a read error possible. The CDR3 sequence is CASSVDSPRAFF. The CDR3, as DNA: TGTGCCAGCAGCGTGGACAGCCCCAGGGCTTTCTTT. The chain links TRBV6-2 or TRBV6-3 to TRBJ1-1; possibly TRBD1 for D (6 bases). Germline V lookup: CDR1 MNHEY, CDR2 SVGEGT. Trimming left V 6 bases short and J 11 bases short, with 16 bases between. The CDR3 has 12 amino acids.

The gene calls are TRBV29-1 and TRBJ2-2; D is unclear. CDR1 is SQVTM and CDR2 is ANQGSEA in the germline V gene. V lost 1 base to trimming and J lost 6 bases, with 18 bases between them. The CDR3 runs to 16 residues. CDR3 coding DNA: TGCAGCGTTGAAGCCCCAAGTGGGATGGCCCCCGGGGAGCTGTTTTTT. Its protein product is CSVEAPSGMAPGELFF.

A remark on this clonotype: The CDR3 end shows no conserved phenylalanine or tryptophan, and so a read error is likely. The chain is built from TRBV6-6 and TRBJ2-7; D is unclear. The CDR3 has 13 amino acids. The ends were cut back, 6 bases at V and 7 bases at J, with 16 bases in the middle. Germline V gives CDR1 MNHNY, CDR2 SVGAGI (reference sequence). CDR3 protein: CASRRNGPVEQYL. DNA of the CDR3: TGTGCCAGCAGACGGAACGGACCGGTAGAGCAGTACCTC.

For this clonotype: One end of the junction varies from germline; a read error may be responsible. V usage is TRBV12-3 or TRBV12-4 and J usage is TRBJ2-7; D remains unclear. This CDR3 contains 13 residues. DNA for the CDR3: TGTGTCAGCAGTTACGTAACGGTCTACGAACAGTACTTC. This gives the protein CVSSYVTVYEQYF.

This clonotype was recorded only once. An end of the junction differs from the germline gene, which may be a read error. V gene TRBV7-8 combines with J gene TRBJ1-2; D remains unclear. The CDR3 sequence is 14 residues long. In germline, CDR1 is SGHVS, CDR2 FQNEAQ. The CDR3, as DNA: TGTGCCAGCAGCATAGCGTCGATGGGCTATGGCTACACCTTC. Residues: CASSIASMGYGYTF.

J is TRBJ1-1 and V is TRBV11-1; the D gene is possibly TRBD1 (6 bases). V was cut by 8 bases and J by 4 bases, with 17 bases left in between. CDR3 length: 14 amino acids. Germline CDR1 SGHAT, CDR2 FQDESV (reference sequence). The CDR3 DNA is TGTGCCAGCGGCCACGGACAGATGAGCACTGAAGCTTTCTTT. Its protein product is CASGHGQMSTEAFF.

Worth noting for this clonotype: A single base separates this from a much larger clone, so it may be a read error. This CDR3 reads CASSNRQGKRSYEQYF. CDR3 nucleotides: TGTGCCAGCAGTAACAGACAGGGTAAACGGTCCTACGAGCAGTACTTC. The rearrangement uses TRBV28 and TRBJ2-7; TRBD1 matches at 7 bases. This CDR3 is built from 16 residues. V trimming: 5 bases; J trimming: 1 base; junction bases outside the gene matches: 11. Germline-derived CDR1 and CDR2 are MDHEN and SYDVKM.

The rearrangement joins TRBV6-5 to TRBJ2-1; 7 positions match TRBD2. The CDR3 length is 13 residues. Germline trimming cut 10 bases from V and 4 bases from J; bases unmatched to any gene: 7. Germline CDR1 is MNHEY and CDR2 is SVGAGI. The CDR3 sequence is CAKSLAAYNEQFF. In DNA, the CDR3 is TGTGCCAAAAGTCTAGCGGCTTACAATGAGCAGTTCTTC.

This clonotype has just one count. Because it lacks the conserved phenylalanine or tryptophan at the end, this CDR3 is likely a read error. The limits of the CDR3 on the DNA are not certain, so only TCRdb's listed CDR3 is given. The rearrangement links TRBV6-1 to TRBJ2-7; the listed D gene, TRBD2, was not tested against the DNA. The CDR3 is 15 residues long, ends included. Germline CDR1 MNHNS, CDR2 SASEGT. CDR3 protein: CASSEWRRTNYERYI.

With respect to this clonotype: One end of the junction fails to match germline, which may point to a read error. V and J are TRBV11-2 and TRBJ2-5; D gene unclear. Germline loops: CDR1 SGHAT, CDR2 FQNNGV. This CDR3 is built from 14 residues. CDR3 nucleotides: TGTGCCAGCAGCTCAAACGGAGTTCAGGAGACCCGGTACTTC. This sequence encodes CASSSNGVQETRYF.

As for this clonotype: Just one base apart from a much larger clone, this may be a read error. The rearrangement uses TRBV20-1 and TRBJ1-4; the D is unclear. Germline V gene lookup returns CDR1 DFQATT and CDR2 SNEGSKA (reference sequence). Trimming left V 4 bases short and J 7 bases short, with 16 bases between. CDR3 length: 14 residues. The CDR3 here is CSAKRGALREKLFF. As DNA, the CDR3 is TGCAGTGCTAAAAGAGGCGCCCTGCGTGAAAAACTGTTTTTT.

For this clonotype: An end of the junction differs from the germline gene, which may be a read error. Written as DNA, the CDR3 is TGTATCAGCAGCTTAGGAGGGCTAGCGGGAATCGGCGAGCAGTATTTC. It specifies CISSLGGLAGIGEQYF. The rearrangement joins TRBV11-2 to TRBJ2-7, with 9 nucleotides matching TRBD2. This CDR3 contains 16 residues. The V gene's germline CDR1 is SGHAT and CDR2 FQNNGV.

This clonotype was detected many times. The chain combines TRBV29-1 with TRBJ1-2; 8 bases agree with TRBD1. In germline, CDR1 is SQVTM, CDR2 ANQGSEA. V shed 6 bases and J 5 bases; nucleotides not matched to a gene: 8. The CDR3 is 13 amino acids. CDR3 sequence reads: CSVGQGLTYGYTF. The DNA for the CDR3 is TGCAGCGTCGGACAGGGCCTTACTTATGGCTACACCTTC.

This clonotype is categorized as medium-sized. CDR3 nucleotide sequence: TGCAGCGTTGAAAAGGAAAACTATGGCTACACCTTC. Translating it yields CSVEKENYGYTF. The rearrangement uses TRBV29-1 and TRBJ1-2; D unclear. Per the germline V gene, CDR1 is SQVTM and CDR2 is ANQGSEA. This CDR3 comprises 12 residues. V lost 2 bases and J 2 bases, leaving 6 bases between the germline ends.

The chain employs TRBV6-6 and TRBJ2-5; D remains ambiguous. With 7 bases removed from V and 7 bases from J, the gap between germline ends came to 22 bases. Germline CDR1 and CDR2: MNHNY and SVGAGI (reference sequence). The CDR3 is 15 residues long. DNA for the CDR3: TGTGCCAGCACTTCCCAACCGGCGGCTAAGGGGACCCAGTACTTC. Its translation is CASTSQPAAKGTQYF.

In regard to this clonotype: The junction does not match germline at one end; this may be a read error. The gene calls are TRBV28 and TRBJ2-5, with 8 bases matching TRBD2. Looked up from germline, CDR1 is MDHEN and CDR2 is SYDVKM. CDR3 length equals 15 residues. The CDR3 DNA is TGTGCCAGCGGTTTATCGGGACTAGGAGAGGAGACCCAGCACTTC. Protein sequence: CASGLSGLGEETQHF.

J is TRBJ2-7 and V is TRBV5-5, with D perhaps TRBD1 (5 bases). CDR3 length: 16 amino acids. Germline V CDR1 and CDR2: SGHKS, YYEKEE (reference sequence). Between the trimmed V and J ends, which lost 6 bases and 2 bases, there was a span of 21 bases. Here the CDR3 DNA reads TGTGCCAGCATGTTCTCCGTTTTCGACAGAGCCTACGAGCAGTACTTC. Translating it yields CASMFSVFDRAYEQYF.

With regard to this clonotype: Relative to the germline gene, one junction end is altered; a read error may explain this. This chain uses TRBV6-1 with TRBJ2-7; tentative D call: TRBD2 (6 bases). Per germline, CDR1 MNHNS and CDR2 SASEGT. CDR3 length: 15 amino acids. The CDR3 DNA reads as TGTGCCAGGAGTGCCGGGACTTCCTCTCGGAACGAGCAGTACTTC. Its protein product is CARSAGTSSRNEQYF.

Comment on this clonotype: A junction boundary mismatches the germline segment, possibly from a read error. V is TRBV14 and J is TRBJ2-7, with 10 positions matching TRBD1. This CDR3 is 14 amino acids long. CDR1 is SGHDN, CDR2 FVKESK, per germline. The CDR3 nucleotides read TGTGCCAGCTCACCGGGACAGGGGTACTACGAGCGGTACTTC. Translating it yields CASSPGQGYYERYF.

Ten or more counts support this clonotype. The chain couples TRBV6-1 to TRBJ2-5, with TRBD2 identical over 13 bases. This CDR3 has 14 amino acids. Germline lookup yields CDR1 MNHNS and CDR2 SASEGT. The ends lost 11 bases at V and 7 bases at J; junction bases unmatched: 10. The chain's CDR3 is CAEGTSGKGGTQYF. CDR3 DNA sequence: TGTGCCGAAGGGACTAGCGGGAAAGGTGGGACCCAGTACTTC.

Turning to this clonotype: At one end, the junction sequence differs from germline, possibly due to a read error. The chain is built from TRBV29-1 and TRBJ2-2, with 8 bases that match TRBD1. The CDR3 extends over 14 amino acids. The germline V gene encodes CDR1 SQVTM and CDR2 ANQGSEA. The CDR3 nucleotides read TGTAGCGTTGAGAGACAGGGGTGCATCGGGGAGCTGTTTTTT. Translating it yields CSVERQGCIGELFF.

This clonotype was counted once. A read error is likely, as this CDR3 ends without the conserved phenylalanine or tryptophan. The V gene is TRBV29-1, the J gene TRBJ2-3; 9 bases align to TRBD2. The CDR3 runs to 16 residues. The trim removed 3 bases at V and 6 bases at J, leaving 13 bases unmatched. CDR1 is SQVTM and CDR2 is ANQGSEA in the germline V gene. This CDR3 reads CSVDGGRALRTDTQYS. The DNA of the CDR3 is TGCAGCGTTGATGGCGGGAGGGCCCTGAGGACGGATACGCAGTATTCT.

The chain has TRBV5-6 and TRBJ2-1; TRBD2 matches at 10 bases. With V trimmed by 1 base and J by 6 bases, 4 bases remained unmatched. CDR1 is SGHDT and CDR2 is YYEEEE in the germline V gene. The CDR3 is made up of 15 amino acids. CDR3 coding DNA: TGTGCCAGCAGCTTGAGCGGGAGGGCCGCCAATGAGCAGTTCTTC. Translation: CASSLSGRAANEQFF.

This clonotype was detected only once. Since a much larger clone is just one base distant, this may be a read error. The chain recombines TRBV20-1 with TRBJ2-3; a possible D gene is TRBD2 (5 bases). Trimming pared 7 bases from V and 1 base from J, leaving 18 bases between. This CDR3 has 15 amino acids. Germline V gene data show CDR1 as DFQATT and CDR2 as SNEGSKA (reference sequence). The CDR3 region has the DNA TGCAGTGTCTGGGGAGTGATGGGCGGCACAGATACGCAGTATTTT. This encodes CSVWGVMGGTDTQYF.

This clonotype was seen only a few times. A much larger clone differs by one base, so this may be a read error. V gene TRBV30 combines with J gene TRBJ2-1, with 10 bases that match TRBD2. Germline CDR1 GTSNPN, CDR2 SVGIG (reference sequence). With V trimmed by 4 bases and J by 4 bases, 10 bases remained unmatched. This CDR3 is built from 16 residues. The CDR3 DNA sequence: TGTGCCTGGACTCCCCACTGGACTAGCGGTTACAATGAGCAGTTCTTC. Amino acids: CAWTPHWTSGYNEQFF. The entire variable domain, with the rest obtained from reference TRBV30 and TRBJ2-1, is as follows: SQTIHQWPATLVQPVGSPLSLECTVEGTSNPNLYWYRQAAGRGLQLLFYSVGIGQISSEVPQNLSASRPQDRQFILSSKKLLLSDSGFYLCAWTPHWTSGYNEQFFGPGTRLTVL.